This T cell receptor beta chain was recovered during a study of technical replicates of blood from a handful of donors. Repertoires were generated with immunoSEQ multiplex PCR, while TCRdb's copy carries only in-frame clones and drops some. The sample gives 70,000 to 95,000 clones, 90% to 95% of which show up once; under 0.3% is in the top ten. Sample: T cells isolated from PBMCs. This sequence originates from a human donor in good health.

CDR3 sequence (DNA): TGCGCCAGCAGCCTAACACCGGGGGGGTTCGAGTACGAGCAGTACTTC. It specifies CASSLTPGGFEYEQYF. The chain is built from TRBV4-1 and TRBJ2-7, with 8 bases lining up with TRBD2. Per the germline V gene, CDR1 is MGHRA and CDR2 is YSYEKL. This CDR3 is 16 amino acids long. J gave up 4 bases and V 4 bases, and 12 bases lay outside the gene matches.